This is a list of T cell receptor beta chains from one sample in a study of cytomegalovirus exposure and HLA in healthy donors. Data came from immunoSEQ multiplex PCR; TCRdb stores just in-frame clones and leaves some out. The sample yields over 150,000 clones, less than 85% seen once. Sample: PBMCs. These receptors originate from a man between 18 and 29 years old in good health and CMV-seronegative. The CDR3 runs from the conserved cysteine through the conserved F or W. Clone size is given for some rows only: seen once, a few or many times, or a class if the clone is expanded.

NA,TRBJ2-1,TRBV11-3,CASSSGREQFF
NA,TRBJ1-6,TRBV2,CASSDRAYVNSPLHF
NA,TRBJ1-5,TRBV1,CTSSQAGLSNQPQHF
NA,TRBJ2-7,TRBV29-1,CSVEDEVYEQYF
NA,TRBJ2-7,TRBV10-3,CAISVRANHEQYF
few,TRBJ2-7,TRBV28,CASSPTQGVEQYF
NA,TRBJ2-3,TRBV29-1,CSVSGTGGSLADMQYF
NA,TRBJ1-4,TRBV9,CASSGQGLANEKLFF
NA,TRBJ1-2,TRBV6-5,CASGVQGAYGYTF
NA,TRBJ2-5,TRBV5-4,CASSSPRVSETQYF
few,TRBJ1-3,TRBV27,CASSLGQGAGNTIYF
NA,TRBJ2-3,TRBV5-1,CASSLEGADTQYF
once,TRBJ2-7,TRBV15,CATSRDRAGVREQYF
NA,TRBJ2-1,TRBV2,CASNRGGNLNEQFF
NA,TRBJ1-4,TRBV9,CASSFKGDRNEKLFF
NA,TRBJ1-5,TRBV25-1,CASRPDSNQPQHF
NA,TRBJ1-2,TRBV9,CASSPFVASNYGYTF
NA,TRBJ1-1,TRBV27,CASSLTGNEAFF
NA,TRBJ2-3,TRBV27,CASRLERASDTQYF
NA,TRBJ2-6,TRBV10-2,CASSGFSGGLSGANVLTF
once,TRBJ1-1,TRBV27,CASSLWGQGNEAFF
NA,TRBJ1-1,TRBV28,CASSLRDNTNTEAFF
few,TRBJ1-1,TRBV4-2,CASSQDEFNVAFF
NA,TRBJ1-5,TRBV6-6,CASSLRGSNQPQHF
NA,TRBJ2-1,TRBV6-5,CASSYSTTGNYNEQFF
once,TRBJ2-7,TRBV27,CASSLRGSGYEQYF
NA,TRBJ2-5,TRBV18,CASSRGRGVGETQYF
NA,TRBJ2-5,TRBV7-7,CASSRFLIEETQYF
NA,TRBJ2-7,TRBV19,CASSIGTGAAYEQYF
NA,TRBJ1-1,TRBV19,CASSIASGDEAFF
NA,TRBJ2-2,TRBV13,CASSPTSPGELFF
NA,TRBJ1-1,TRBV19,CASRTGFVDFF
NA,TRBJ2-3,TRBV19,CASSPRTATDTQYF
NA,TRBJ1-1,TRBV7-8,CASAGEAAFF
once,TRBJ2-3,TRBV5-4,CASSLGDYTGESADTQYF
NA,TRBJ1-2,TRBV5-3,CARSRYRVRGYTF
NA,TRBJ2-3,TRBV9,CASSVGNMRTDTQYF
once,TRBJ1-2,TRBV6-6,CASSSTTGGAFYGYTF
NA,TRBJ1-1,TRBV13,CASSSPTGDTEAFF
NA,TRBJ2-3,TRBV19,CASSSVSGRAGSEDTQYF
NA,TRBJ1-2,TRBV9,CASSAVQGAVGYTF
NA,TRBJ2-1,TRBV15,CATSKGLAGANEQFF
NA,TRBJ1-5,TRBV6-5,CASSYSEGAGQPQHF
NA,TRBJ2-7,TRBV5-1,CASSSYYEQYF
NA,TRBJ1-2,TRBV5-1,CASTQVVGADYGYTF